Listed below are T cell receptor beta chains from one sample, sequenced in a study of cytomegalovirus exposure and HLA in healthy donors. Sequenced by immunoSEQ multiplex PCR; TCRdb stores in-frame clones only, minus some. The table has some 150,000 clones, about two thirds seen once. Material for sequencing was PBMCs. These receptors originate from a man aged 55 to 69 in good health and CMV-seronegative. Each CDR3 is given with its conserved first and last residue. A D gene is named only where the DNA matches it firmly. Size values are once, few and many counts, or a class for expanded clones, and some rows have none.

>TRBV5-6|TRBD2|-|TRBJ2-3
TGTGCCAGCAGCCCAAGCGGGGCTAGCACAGATACGCAGTATTTT
CASSPSGASTDTQYF
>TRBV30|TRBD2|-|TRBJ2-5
TGTGCCTGGAGTGGTCCGGGGGGATTCCAAGAGACCCAGTACTTC
CAWSGPGGFQETQYF
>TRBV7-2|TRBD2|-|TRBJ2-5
TGTGCCAGCAGCTTAGCAGCGGGGGAAGAGACCCAGTACTTC
CASSLAAGEETQYF
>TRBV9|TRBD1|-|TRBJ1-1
TGTGCCAGCAGCCCACTACAGGGGGCGCATACTGAAGCTTTCTTT
CASSPLQGAHTEAFF
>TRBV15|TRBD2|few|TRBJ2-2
TGTGCCACCAGCAGAGATCGAGCGGGAGTTTTTAACGGGGAGCTGTTTTTT
CATSRDRAGVFNGELFF
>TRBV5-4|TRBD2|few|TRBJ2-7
TGTGCCAGCAGCTTCTCCGGGACGGCGGGGGAAGAGCAGTACTTC
CASSFSGTAGEEQYF
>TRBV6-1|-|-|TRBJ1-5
TGTGCCAGCAGTGACCCCGGGGCAGGGGATGGCAATCAGCCCCAGCATTTT
CASSDPGAGDGNQPQHF
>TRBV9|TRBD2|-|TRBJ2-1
TGTGCCAGCAGCGTGGGGACTACCTCGTACAATGAGCAGTTCTTC
CASSVGTTSYNEQFF
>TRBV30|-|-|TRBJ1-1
TGTGCCTGGATCCGACAGGTTGAAGCTTTCTTT
CAWIRQVEAFF
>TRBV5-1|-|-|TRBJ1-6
TGCGCCAGCAGCTTGGCCGGGGGTAGAATCGGTATGTCACCCCTCCACTTT
CASSLAGGRIGMSPLHF
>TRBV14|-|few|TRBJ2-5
TGTGCCAGCAGCCATAACCAAGAGACCCAGTACTTC
CASSHNQETQYF
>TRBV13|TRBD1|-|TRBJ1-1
TGTGCCAGCAGCTTAGGGACAGGGGGGACGAACACTGAAGCTTTCTTT
CASSLGTGGTNTEAFF
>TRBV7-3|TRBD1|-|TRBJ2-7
TGTGCCAGCAGCCGGGACAGTTCCTCCTACGAGCAGTACTTC
CASSRDSSSYEQYF
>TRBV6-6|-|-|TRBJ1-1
TGTGCCAGCAGTCAGGACAGGAACACTGAAGCTTTCTTT
CASSQDRNTEAFF
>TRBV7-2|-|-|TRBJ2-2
TGTGCCAGCAGCACCCAGGGCGCGAACACCGGGGAGCTGTTTTTT
CASSTQGANTGELFF
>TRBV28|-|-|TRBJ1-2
TGTGCCAGCAGTTTCGGGATCCAAGCTAACTATGGCTACACCTTC
CASSFGIQANYGYTF
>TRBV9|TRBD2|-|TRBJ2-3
TGTGCCAGCAGCGTAGGACTAGCGGGATTACACGGCACAGATACGCAGTATTTT
CASSVGLAGLHGTDTQYF
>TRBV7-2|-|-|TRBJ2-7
TGTGCCAGCAGCCCGTCACGGGAGCGAACCTACGAGCAGTACTTC
CASSPSRERTYEQYF
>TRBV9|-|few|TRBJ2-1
TGTGCCAGCAGCGTAGATGGGGGCAGCTCCTACAATGAGCAGTTCTTC
CASSVDGGSSYNEQFF
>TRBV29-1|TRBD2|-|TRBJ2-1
TGCAGCGTTCATGGGGGGGAATCTTCGTACAATGAGCAGTTCTTC
CSVHGGESSYNEQFF
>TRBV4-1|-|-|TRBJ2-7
TGCGCCAGCAGCCGAAGGCAAGGAGAGATCAACGAGCAGTACTTC
CASSRRQGEINEQYF
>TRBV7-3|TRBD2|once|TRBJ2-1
TGTGCCAGCAGCTTAGGAACTAGCGGGAGGGCGTATGAGCAGTTCTTC
CASSLGTSGRAYEQFF
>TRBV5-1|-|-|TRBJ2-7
TGCGCCAGCAGCTTGATAGGGGGTGTCACCAGCTACGAGCAGTACTTC
CASSLIGGVTSYEQYF
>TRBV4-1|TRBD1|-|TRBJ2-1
TGCGCCAGCAGCCAATACACAGGGGGCTCCTACAATGAGCAGTTCTTC
CASSQYTGGSYNEQFF
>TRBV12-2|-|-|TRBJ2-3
TGTGCAAGTCGCTTCCCGTCACACAGGGGGCGCAGGGATACGCAGTATTTT
CASRFPSHRGRRDTQYF
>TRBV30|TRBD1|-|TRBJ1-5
TGTGCCTGGAGTGTCGGGACAGGAGATCAGCCCCAGCATTTT
CAWSVGTGDQPQHF
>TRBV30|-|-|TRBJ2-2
TGTGCCTGGAGTGTTCGGCTAGACGGCGGGGAGCTGTTTTTT
CAWSVRLDGGELFF
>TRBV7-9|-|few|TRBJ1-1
TGTGCCAGCAGCACCCAGGGAGGCACTGAAGCTTTCTTT
CASSTQGGTEAFF
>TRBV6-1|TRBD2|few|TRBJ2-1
TGTGCCAGCACCACTAGCGGGAGCTGGAATGAGCAGTTCTTC
CASTTSGSWNEQFF
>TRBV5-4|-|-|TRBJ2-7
TGTGCCAGCAGCTACCCCGGAGGGAAGCCTCGGTTC
CASSYPGGKPRF
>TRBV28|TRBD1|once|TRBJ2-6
TGTGCCAGCAGCTTCCGCCAGGGGGCCGATGGGGCCAACGTCCTGACTTTC
CASSFRQGADGANVLTF